This TCR beta chain is drawn from a study of T cells in Graves' hyperthyroidism and ophthalmopathy. CDR3 length: 15 residues. Germline assignment: CDR1 GTSNPN and CDR2 SVGIG (reference sequence). The junction had 7 bases not matched to a gene; V was cut back by 4 bases and J by 2 bases. The table lists this clonotype with many counts. Its antigen remains unknown. Study conclusions and caveats: Ophthalmopathy and stable hyperthyroidism were told apart by a 13 V-J model.

Patients were aged 18 to 65, had disease duration under 2 months, and had newly diagnosed hyperthyroidism. It was uncontrolled infection, other autoimmune disease, pregnancy or lactation that excluded patients. The diagnostic basis comprised clinical symptoms, serum thyroxine and TRAb, thyroid ultrasound and orbital computed tomography. RNA transcripts served as the template for amplifying TCR beta CDR3 regions. With the HTBI primer set, the TCR CDR3 went through a first round of RT-PCR. TCRdb re-analysed the multiplex PCR reads in MiXCR, keeping a single row per CDR3 protein. The sample has under 800,000 distinct CDR3 sequences, 11% to 15% seen once.

Sample: blood. This sequence originates from a woman aged 18-30 years with Graves' hyperthyroidism. This sequence joins TRBV30 and TRBJ2-3, with TRBD1 identical over 9 bases. The CDR3 sequence is CAWTNTGGSTDTQYF. For the CDR3, the DNA is TGTGCCTGGACCAACACAGGGGGCTCCACAGATACGCAGTATTTT.